This TCR beta chain was obtained from a study of T cell repertoires in cytomegalovirus infection. On the study more broadly: Through public TCR beta signatures, both CMV infection and matching HLA type were indicated.

TCRdb analysed the reads with MiXCR anew, one entry per CDR3 protein. The table shows 680,000 or so distinct CDR3 sequences, with less than 40% occurring only once. The sample consisted of PBMCs. The sequence came from a human donor in good health (CMV status not recorded). Some clones in this sample may be carry-over from other donors' samples.

CDR3 in DNA: TGTGCCAGCAGCCAAGCGGACAGGGGAGTGGGCTACACCTTC. Translating it yields CASSQADRGVGYTF. This rearrangement joins TRBV3-1 to TRBJ1-2; 9 bases map to TRBD1. CDR3 length: 14 residues. Germline V gene lookup returns CDR1 LGHDT and CDR2 YNNKEL (reference sequence). Trimming cost V 1 base and J 8 bases; bases outside gene matches: 5.